What follows describes a single T cell receptor (beta chain). Its specificity is unknown. The assay was immunoSEQ multiplex PCR, and TCRdb's table has in-frame clones only and misses some. The repertoire holds tens of thousands of clones, with roughly four fifths as singletons. The entry originates in a study of a mutant IDH1 vaccine in newly diagnosed glioma. About the study: First vaccine doses came 4-6 weeks after radiotherapy alone, or with temozolomide cycles. Most patients had radiochemotherapy with temozolomide before enrollment; others had one alone. General study findings and limits: It was 80% to 95% of patients that developed vaccine-induced immune responses.

V was clipped by 7 bases and J by 1 base, with 14 bases between them. There are 14 residues in the CDR3. Germline-derived CDR1 and CDR2 are SGHRS and YFSETQ. Time point here: week 35, safety follow-up. One vaccine dose held 300 ug of mutant IDH1 20-mer peptide and came with topical imiquimod. Patients were given eight vaccinations, scheduled in weeks 1, 3, 5, 7, 11, 15, 19 and 23. This clonotype was sampled from a man in his forties with glioma. The genes are TRBV5-1 and TRBJ1-1; no definite D call. Sequences were derived from PBMCs, sampled from a glioma patient whose treatment included an IDH1 peptide vaccine. The CDR3 sequence: CASRATAENTEAFF. The CDR3 nucleotides read TGCGCCAGCCGGGCTACAGCGGAGAACACTGAAGCTTTCTTT.